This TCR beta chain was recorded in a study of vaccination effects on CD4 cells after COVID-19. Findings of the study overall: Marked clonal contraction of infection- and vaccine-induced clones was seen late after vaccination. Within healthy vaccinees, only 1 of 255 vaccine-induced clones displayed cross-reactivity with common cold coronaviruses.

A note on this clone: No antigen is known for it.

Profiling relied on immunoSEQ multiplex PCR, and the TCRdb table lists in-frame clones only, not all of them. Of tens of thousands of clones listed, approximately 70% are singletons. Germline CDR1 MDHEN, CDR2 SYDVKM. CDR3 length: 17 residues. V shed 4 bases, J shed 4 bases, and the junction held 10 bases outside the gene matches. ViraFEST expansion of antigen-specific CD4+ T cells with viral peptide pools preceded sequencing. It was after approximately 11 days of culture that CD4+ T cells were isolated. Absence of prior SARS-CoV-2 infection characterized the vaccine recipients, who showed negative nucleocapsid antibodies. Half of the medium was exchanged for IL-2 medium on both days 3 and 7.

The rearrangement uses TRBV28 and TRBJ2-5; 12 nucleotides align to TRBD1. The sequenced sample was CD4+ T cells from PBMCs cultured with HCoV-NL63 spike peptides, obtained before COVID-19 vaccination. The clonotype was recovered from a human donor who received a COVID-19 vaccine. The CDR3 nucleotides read TGTGCCAGCAGTTCCCCTCCCGGGACAGGGGGCCGAGAGACCCAGTACTTC. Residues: CASSSPPGTGGRETQYF.